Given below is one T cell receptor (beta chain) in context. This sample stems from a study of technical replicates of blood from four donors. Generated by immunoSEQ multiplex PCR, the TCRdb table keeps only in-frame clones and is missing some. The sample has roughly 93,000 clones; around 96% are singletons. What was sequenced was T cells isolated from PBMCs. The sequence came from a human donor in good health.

In DNA form, the CDR3 reads TGTGCCAGCAGTATTTGGACTAGACCAGATACGCAGTATTTT. This codes for CASSIWTRPDTQYF. The genes are TRBV28 and TRBJ2-3; 7 bases are a match to TRBD2. V trimming: 5 bases; J trimming: 4 bases; junction bases outside the gene matches: 6. The CDR3 contains 14 residues. CDR1 MDHEN and CDR2 SYDVKM come from the germline V gene.